Listed below are T cell receptor beta chains from one sample, sequenced in a study of blood T cell repertoires in COVID-19. Measured with immunoSEQ multiplex PCR; TCRdb has only the in-frame clones, and not every one. The data contain about 500,000 clones, about nine tenths of them singletons. Sequences were obtained from PBMCs or T cells enriched from blood (not recorded which). Every receptor here comes from a woman aged 18-29 years who had recovered from COVID-19. Each CDR3 is given with its conserved first and last residue. The D gene is left open where the match is weak. For some rows the clone size is stated as once, few or many, or as a class when expanded; others skip it.

>TRBJ2-5|TRBV5-1|14|once|-
TGCGCCAGCAGCTTGGGCAGCGTTCAAGAGACCCAGTACTTC
CASSLGSVQETQYF
>TRBJ2-5|TRBV11-3|16|-|TRBD2
TGTGCCAGCAGCTTGATAGCGGGGGGGCGGCGAGAGACCCAGTACTTC
CASSLIAGGRRETQYF
>TRBJ2-2|TRBV7-3|17|-|TRBD1
TGTGCCAGCAGCTTATATCTGACAGGGGGACTCGCCGGGGAGCTGTTTTTT
CASSLYLTGGLAGELFF
>TRBJ2-3|TRBV14|13|-|-
TGTGCCAGCAGCCAAGATTTAGGAGAGCCGCAGTATTTT
CASSQDLGEPQYF
>TRBJ1-6|TRBV10-3|16|-|-
TGTGCCATCTCAGAGTCCGGGGATTTCTATAATTCACCCCTCCACTTT
CAISESGDFYNSPLHF
>TRBJ1-5|TRBV5-6|13|-|-
TGTGCCAGCAGCCAGGGACTTAGGCAGCCCCAGCATTTT
CASSQGLRQPQHF
>TRBJ1-4|TRBV28|15|-|TRBD1
TGTGCCAGCAGGCCCGGGACAGTCCTGAGTGAAAAACTGTTTTTT
CASRPGTVLSEKLFF
>TRBJ1-2|TRBV4-2|16|-|TRBD1
TGTGCCAGCAGCCAAGCGGGACAGGGGGCGGGCTATGGCTACACCTTC
CASSQAGQGAGYGYTF
>TRBJ1-1|TRBV19|13|many|-
TGTGCCAGTAGTATTAATCTGAACACTGAAGCTTTCTTT
CASSINLNTEAFF
>TRBJ1-6|TRBV6-1|12|-|-
TGTGCCAGCAGTGACAGAACCTCACCCCTCCACTTT
CASSDRTSPLHF
>TRBJ1-3|TRBV7-9|15|-|TRBD1
TGTGCCAGCGGACCGAGGGGGCAAGCTGGAAACACCATATATTTT
CASGPRGQAGNTIYF
>TRBJ2-1|TRBV28|16|-|TRBD2
TGTGCCAGCAGCACCTCTAGCGGGGGGCATGGGAATGAGCAGTTCTTC
CASSTSSGGHGNEQFF
>TRBJ2-5|TRBV11-2|15|once|TRBD1
TGTGCCAGCAGCTATAGGACAGGGGCGCAAGAGACCCAGTACTTC
CASSYRTGAQETQYF
>TRBJ1-2|TRBV19|15|-|-
TGTGCCAGTAGTCACGCTATGACAGCTAACTATGGCTACACCTTC
CASSHAMTANYGYTF
>TRBJ2-5|TRBV6-4|13|-|-
TGTGCCAGCAGTGACCAACCGGGAGAGACCCAGTACTTC
CASSDQPGETQYF
>TRBJ1-6|TRBV2|11|-|-
TGTGCCAGCAGTGAAGGCAGGCTCCTCCACTTT
CASSEGRLLHF
>TRBJ1-1|TRBV30|13|-|-
TGTGCCTGGAATGAGGGCTCGCTCACTGAAGCTTTCTTT
CAWNEGSLTEAFF
>TRBJ1-2|TRBV5-6|15|-|-
TGTGCCAGCAGCTGGCCGGGGGGCATTCCGGGAGGCTACACCTTC
CASSWPGGIPGGYTF
>TRBJ1-1|TRBV29-1|11|-|-
TGCAGCGTTAGACAGAACACTGAAGCTTTCTTT
CSVRQNTEAFF
>TRBJ1-1|TRBV14|13|-|-
TGTGCCAGCAGCCTAGGGTCCGGAGGTGAAGCTTTCTTT
CASSLGSGGEAFF
>TRBJ1-2|TRBV3-1/TRBV3-2|13|-|-
TGTGCCAGCAGCCAAGGGTGGTCGGTAGGCTACACCTTC
CASSQGWSVGYTF
>TRBJ2-3|TRBV5-1|16|-|-
TGCGCCAGCAGCCTTCGGTTGGGGGGAGGAACAGATACGCAGTATTTT
CASSLRLGGGTDTQYF
>TRBJ2-3|TRBV5-6|15|-|TRBD2
TGTGCCAGCAGCCCGGGACTAGCGGTCCCCTTACCTGAGGATTTT
CASSPGLAVPLPEDF
>TRBJ1-5|TRBV28|13|-|TRBD1
TGTGCCAGCAGTCCAGGGGGTGATCAGCCCCAGCATTTT
CASSPGGDQPQHF
>TRBJ1-1|TRBV5-1|16|-|-
TGCGCCAGCAGCTTGGCCTGGGGGGGGCCGGGGACTGAAGCTTTCTTT
CASSLAWGGPGTEAFF
>TRBJ2-2|TRBV19|15|-|-
TGTGCCAGTCGACGGAGCGGGCAAAACACCGGGGAGCTGTTTTTT
CASRRSGQNTGELFF
>TRBJ2-7|TRBV7-8|15|once|-
TGTGCCAGCAGCTTATCACCAGGGGTTGCCTACGAGCAGTACTTC
CASSLSPGVAYEQYF
>TRBJ1-2|TRBV19|12|-|-
TGTGCCAGTAGACCCTTCACAGGGGGCTACACCTTC
CASRPFTGGYTF
>TRBJ1-2|TRBV2|13|once|-
TGTGCCAGCAGGGCGACGGGAAACTATGGCTACACCTTC
CASRATGNYGYTF
>TRBJ2-7|TRBV5-1|15|-|TRBD1
TGCGCCAGCAGCCCAGAACGTACAGGGGGCAACGAGCAGTACTTC
CASSPERTGGNEQYF
>TRBJ2-3|TRBV5-1|15|-|TRBD1
TGCGCCAGCAGCTTTAGCACAGGGGGAAAAGATACGCAGTATTTT
CASSFSTGGKDTQYF
>TRBJ2-5|TRBV27|13|-|-
TGTGCCAGCAGCCTATTGCCGAAAGAGACCCAGTACTTC
CASSLLPKETQYF
>TRBJ1-4|TRBV4-2|13|-|-
TGTGCCAGCAGCCAAGATCAGGGGGAAAAACTGTTTTTT
CASSQDQGEKLFF
>TRBJ1-1|TRBV29-1|15|few|-
TGCAGCGTTCTGGGAGGCTTTAAAGGGTACACTGAAGCTTTCTTT
CSVLGGFKGYTEAFF
>TRBJ2-5|TRBV5-1|14|-|TRBD2
TGCGCCAGCAGCCCCAGGACTAGCGGGGAGGCCCAGTACTTC
CASSPRTSGEAQYF
>TRBJ2-7|TRBV29-1|13|-|-
TGCAGCGTTGCAAACACGGGGGATGGTGGGCAGTACTTC
CSVANTGDGGQYF
>TRBJ2-4|TRBV6-5|15|-|TRBD1
TGTGCCAGCACGCTCGAGGGGGCGCCTGAAAACATTCAGTACTTC
CASTLEGAPENIQYF
>TRBJ1-1|TRBV5-1|11|-|TRBD1
TGCGCCAGCAGCTTCAGGGGGGAGGCTTTCTTT
CASSFRGEAFF
>TRBJ2-1|TRBV9|14|few|TRBD2
TGTGCCAGCTCTACTAGCGGGGATTCCAATGAGCAGTTCTTC
CASSTSGDSNEQFF
>TRBJ1-2|TRBV19|18|-|TRBD1
TGTGCCAGTAGTATCCTCACCGGGACAGGGACTTCGGGGTATGGCTACACCTTC
CASSILTGTGTSGYGYTF
>TRBJ2-7|TRBV4-2|17|-|TRBD2
TGTGCCAGCAGCCTACTTTCTAGCGGGGGGGCGCGGTACGAGCAGTACTTC
CASSLLSSGGARYEQYF
>TRBJ1-2|TRBV10-3|14|once|TRBD1
TGTGCCATCAGCCTGATCGGGACAGAGGATGGCTACACCTTC
CAISLIGTEDGYTF
>TRBJ1-1|TRBV7-3|13|-|TRBD1
TGTGCCACTGGAAGGGACAGGAACACTGAAGCTTTCTTT
CATGRDRNTEAFF
>TRBJ2-5|TRBV21-1|12|-|-
TGTGCCAGCAGGGAGGTGACAGAGACCCAGTACTTC
CASREVTETQYF
>TRBJ1-5|TRBV6-5|13|-|-
TGTGCCAGCAGCCCGACAGTCAATCAGCCCCAGCATTTT
CASSPTVNQPQHF
>TRBJ1-5|TRBV9|14|-|TRBD1
TGTGCCAGCAGCGGGACAGGGGATGGCCAGCCCCAGCATTTT
CASSGTGDGQPQHF
>TRBJ1-2|TRBV19|16|once|-
TGTGCCAGTAAGCCTCCCGTGGGGGCCGCAGCGCATGGCTACACCTTC
CASKPPVGAAAHGYTF
>TRBJ1-2|TRBV30|15|-|TRBD1
TGTGCCTGGATTGAAAACAGGGGGACGTTTTATGGCTACACCTTC
CAWIENRGTFYGYTF
>TRBJ2-5|TRBV4-2|16|-|TRBD1
TGTGCCAGCAGCCCCGCGCCAGACAGGGGGGAAGAGACCCAGTACTTC
CASSPAPDRGEETQYF
>TRBJ2-4|TRBV6-1|16|-|TRBD2
TGTGCCAGCAGTGTGGAGGTAGCGGGGGGCAAAAACATTCAGTACTTC
CASSVEVAGGKNIQYF
>TRBJ1-2|TRBV28|12|few|TRBD1
TGTGCCAGCGGGGACAGGGGCTATGGCTACACCTTC
CASGDRGYGYTF
>TRBJ1-2|TRBV20-1|11|once|-
TGCAGTGCGCAGGGAGGGTTTGGCTACACCTTC
CSAQGGFGYTF
>TRBJ1-4|TRBV19|15|-|-
TGTGCCAGGCGACACCGTGGTGTGCCGGCCGAAAAACTGTTTTTT
CARRHRGVPAEKLFF
>TRBJ1-3|TRBV6-5|14|-|-
TGTGCCAGCAGTTCGGGATTATCTGGAAACACCATATATTTT
CASSSGLSGNTIYF
>TRBJ1-2|TRBV19|16|-|-
TGTGCCAGTAGTATGGTCCACGTGCTTCGGTATTATGGCTACACCTTC
CASSMVHVLRYYGYTF
>TRBJ1-6|TRBV5-1|13|-|-
TGCGCCAGCAGCTACGGTTTGAATTCACCCCTCCACTTT
CASSYGLNSPLHF
>TRBJ1-3|TRBV28|17|once|-
TGTGCCAGCTCCACGGGCCCGTCGCGGGGGACTGGAAACACCATATATTTT
CASSTGPSRGTGNTIYF
>TRBJ1-1|TRBV12-3/TRBV12-4|12|-|-
TGTGCCAGCAGTTTGGGAGATGGGGAGGCTTTCTTT
CASSLGDGEAFF